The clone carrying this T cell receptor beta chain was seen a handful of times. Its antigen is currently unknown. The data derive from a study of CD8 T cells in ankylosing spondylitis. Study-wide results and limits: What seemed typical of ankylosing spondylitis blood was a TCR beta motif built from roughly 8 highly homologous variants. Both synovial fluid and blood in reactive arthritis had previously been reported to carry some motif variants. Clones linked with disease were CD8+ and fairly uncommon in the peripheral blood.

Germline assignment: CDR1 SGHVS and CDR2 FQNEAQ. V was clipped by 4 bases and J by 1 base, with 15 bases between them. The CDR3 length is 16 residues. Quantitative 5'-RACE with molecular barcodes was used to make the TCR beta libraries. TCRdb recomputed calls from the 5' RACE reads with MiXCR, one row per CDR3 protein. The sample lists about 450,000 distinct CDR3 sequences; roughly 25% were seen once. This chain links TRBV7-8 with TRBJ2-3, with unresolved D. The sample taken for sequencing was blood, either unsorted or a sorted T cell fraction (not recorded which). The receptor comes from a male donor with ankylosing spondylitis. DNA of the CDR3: TGTGCCAGCAGCTCCCTGGACCGAGGAGGCACAGATACGCAGTATTTT. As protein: CASSSLDRGGTDTQYF.